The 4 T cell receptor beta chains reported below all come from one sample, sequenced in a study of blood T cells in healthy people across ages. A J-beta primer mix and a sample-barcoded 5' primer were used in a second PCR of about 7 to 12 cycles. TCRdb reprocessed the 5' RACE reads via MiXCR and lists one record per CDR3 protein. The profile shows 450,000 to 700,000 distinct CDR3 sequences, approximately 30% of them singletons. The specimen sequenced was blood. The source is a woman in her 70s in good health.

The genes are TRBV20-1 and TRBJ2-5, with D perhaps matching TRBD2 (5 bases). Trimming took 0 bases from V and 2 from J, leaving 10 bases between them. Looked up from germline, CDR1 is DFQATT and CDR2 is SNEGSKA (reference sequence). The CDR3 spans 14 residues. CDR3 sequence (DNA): TGCAGTGCTAGAGACTACCGGACTCAAGAGACCCAGTACTTC. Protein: CSARDYRTQETQYF.

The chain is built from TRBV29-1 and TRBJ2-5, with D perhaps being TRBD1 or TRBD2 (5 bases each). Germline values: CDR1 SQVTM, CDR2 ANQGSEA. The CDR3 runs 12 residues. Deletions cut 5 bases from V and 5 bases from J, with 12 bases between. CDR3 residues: CSVLRGDETQYF. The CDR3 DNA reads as TGCAGCGTTCTGCGTGGGGACGAGACCCAGTACTTC. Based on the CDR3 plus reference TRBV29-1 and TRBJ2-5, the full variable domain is SAVISQKPSRDICQRGTSLTIQCQVDSQVTMMFWYRQQPGQSLTLIATANQGSEATYESGFVIDKFPISRPNLTFSTLTVSNMSPEDSSIYLCSVLRGDETQYFGPGTRLLVL.

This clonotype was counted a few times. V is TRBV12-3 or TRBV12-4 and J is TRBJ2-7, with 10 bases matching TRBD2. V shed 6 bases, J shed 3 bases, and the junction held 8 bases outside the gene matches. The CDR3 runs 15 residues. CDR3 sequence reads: CASRLSSGGHYEQYF. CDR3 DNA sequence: TGTGCCAGCAGACTCTCTAGCGGGGGACACTACGAGCAGTACTTC.

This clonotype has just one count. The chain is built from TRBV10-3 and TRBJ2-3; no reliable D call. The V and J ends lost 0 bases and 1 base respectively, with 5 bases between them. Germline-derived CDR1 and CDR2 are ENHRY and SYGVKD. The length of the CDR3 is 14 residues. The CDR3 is CAISESAGTDTQYF. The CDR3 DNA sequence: TGTGCCATCAGTGAGTCGGCGGGCACAGATACGCAGTATTTT.